What follows are 21 T cell receptor beta chains derived from one specimen sequenced in a study of radiotherapy plus CTLA-4 blockade in lung cancer. TCRdb's copy holds only in-frame clones and misses some; the assay was immunoSEQ multiplex PCR. In the table there are tens of thousands of clones, 79% of which are singletons. Sequences were derived from peripheral blood, sampled from a patient treated with radiotherapy plus ipilimumab. The receptors stem from a human donor with non-small cell lung cancer who had a complete response to radiotherapy plus ipilimumab.

A few counts support this clone. The chain has TRBV5-8 and TRBJ1-5; the match to TRBD1 covers 7 bases. The V gene end was trimmed by 3 bases and the J gene end by 6 bases; junction bases not matched to a gene: 6. This CDR3 region has 14 residues. Germline loops: CDR1 SGHTS, CDR2 YDEGEE. DNA of the CDR3: TGTGCCAGCAGCTCCCTCCGACAGGGTCAGCCCCAGCATTTT. It codes for CASSSLRQGQPQHF.

V usage is TRBV11-3 and J usage is TRBJ2-3, with D unresolved. Trimming cost V 3 bases and J 6 bases, with 4 bases left between them. The CDR3 has 11 residues. In germline, CDR1 is SGHNT, CDR2 YENEEA. CDR3 loop: CASSLRDTQYF. DNA of the CDR3: TGTGCCAGCAGCTTGAGGGATACGCAGTATTTT.

The chain links TRBV5-1 to TRBJ2-4; 8 nucleotides align to TRBD2. The V and J ends lost 0 bases and 0 bases, in that order; junction bases with no gene match: 11. The germline V gene encodes CDR1 SGHRS and CDR2 YFSETQ. The CDR3 covers 19 residues. CDR3 sequence (DNA): TGCGCCAGCAGCTTGGAAGCGGGAGACGTCATGGTAGCCAAAAACATTCAGTACTTC. This gives the protein CASSLEAGDVMVAKNIQYF.

The chain carries TRBV10-1 and TRBJ2-7, with D maybe TRBD2 (6 bases). Germline values: CDR1 WNHNN, CDR2 SYGVQD (reference sequence). The V end lost 0 bases, the J end lost 2 bases, and 17 bases lay between the germline ends. The CDR3 totals 17 residues. The CDR3: CASSESVGTRAAYEQYF. The CDR3 DNA follows: TGCGCCAGCAGTGAGTCGGTAGGGACTCGGGCAGCCTACGAGCAGTACTTC.

The J gene is TRBJ2-6, the V gene TRBV30; possible D gene TRBD2, 5 bases. Germline V gene lookup returns CDR1 GTSNPN and CDR2 SVGIG (reference sequence). V was clipped by 7 bases and J by 0 bases, with 22 bases between them. This CDR3 region has 18 residues. This CDR3 is CASRVNWETLSGANVLTF. CDR3 coding DNA: TGTGCCTCGCGCGTTAATTGGGAGACCCTCTCTGGGGCCAACGTCCTGACTTTC.

This chain joins TRBV13 and TRBJ2-7; D may be TRBD1 (6 bases). V lost 5 bases and J lost 1, with 12 bases in between. Germline assignment: CDR1 PRHDT and CDR2 FYEKMQ (reference sequence). CDR3 length: 14 amino acids. CDR3 nucleotides: TGTGCCAGCAGCCATAGACAGGTTTCCTACGAGCAGTACTTC. Protein: CASSHRQVSYEQYF.

This clone has only a few counts. The rearrangement links TRBV7-9 to TRBJ2-1; a weak D match, TRBD1 (7 bases). This CDR3 has 18 residues. Per germline, CDR1 SEHNR and CDR2 FQNEAQ (reference sequence). The V gene lost 5 bases and the J gene lost 4 bases, with 24 bases spanning the gap. The CDR3 DNA is TGTGCCAGCAGCGGGGACAGCGCTAGCGCCATGGGATACAATGAGCAGTTCTTC. It encodes CASSGDSASAMGYNEQFF.

The rearrangement uses TRBV7-2 and TRBJ2-4; the D is unclear. The CDR3 is 18 residues long. Germline V CDR1 and CDR2: SGHTA, FQGNSA. Trimming removed 4 bases at V and 1 base at J, with 20 bases between. CDR3 nucleotides: TGTGCCAGCAGCTCAGAGACGGCCCAGACAACTGCCAAAAACATTCAGTACTTC. Protein sequence: CASSSETAQTTAKNIQYF.

The V and J genes are TRBV19 and TRBJ2-5, with a possible D match to TRBD1 (5 bases). V was shortened by 5 bases and J by 5 bases, with 15 bases between the two germline ends. The CDR3 is made up of 14 amino acids. CDR1 and CDR2 (germline): LNHDA, SQIVND (reference sequence). The CDR3 nucleotides are TGTGCCAGTAGTCCCAGGGTAGGCCGGGAGACCCAGTACTTC. This gives the protein CASSPRVGRETQYF.

The genes are TRBV7-6 and TRBJ2-1; D is possibly TRBD2 (5 bases). The CDR3 is 14 amino acids. Germline loops: CDR1 SGHVS, CDR2 FNYEAQ. The V gene lost 5 bases and the J gene lost 6 bases, with 14 bases spanning the gap. CDR3 loop: CASSAQPSTNEQFF. Written as DNA, the CDR3 is TGTGCCAGCAGCGCCCAGCCTAGCACCAATGAGCAGTTCTTC. Looking up the rest from reference TRBV7-6 and TRBJ2-1 gives the full variable domain: GAGVSQSPRYKVTKRGQDVALRCDPISGHVSLYWYRQALGQGPEFLTYFNYEAQQDKSGLPNDRFSAERPEGSISTLTIQRTEQRDSAMYRCASSAQPSTNEQFFGPGTRLTVL.

This clone was found a few times. This rearrangement joins TRBV7-9 to TRBJ1-2; unclear D gene. The CDR3 is 14 amino acids. V lost 1 base and J lost 5, with 11 bases in between. Germline-derived CDR1 and CDR2 are SEHNR and FQNEAQ (reference sequence). CDR3 amino acids: CASSLEGRSYGYTF. The DNA for the CDR3 is TGTGCCAGCAGCTTAGAGGGCAGGAGTTATGGCTACACCTTC.

The chain joins TRBV5-1 to TRBJ2-1; D unresolved. CDR1 and CDR2 from the germline V gene are SGHRS and YFSETQ. The CDR3 consists of 13 residues. V was pared by 1 base and J by 8 bases, with 10 bases between. This chain's CDR3 is CASSLSSPDEQFF. The DNA for the CDR3 is TGCGCCAGCAGCTTGTCGTCGCCCGATGAGCAGTTCTTC.

V gene TRBV5-4 combines with J gene TRBJ1-4; D is unclear. This CDR3 has 15 amino acids. Trimming left V 4 bases short and J 2 bases short, with 12 bases between. The germline V gene encodes CDR1 SGHNT and CDR2 YYREEE (reference sequence). CDR3 sequence reads: CASSTLFGTNEKLFF. The CDR3 region has the DNA TGTGCCAGCAGCACACTATTCGGGACTAATGAAAAACTGTTTTTT.

The J gene is TRBJ2-7, the V gene TRBV5-8; 8 positions match TRBD2. The CDR3 consists of 15 residues. The V gene's germline CDR1 is SGHTS and CDR2 YDEGEE. Trimming cost V 0 bases and J 3 bases; bases outside gene matches: 5. The chain's CDR3 is CASSLDGRENYEQYV. The CDR3 DNA reads TGTGCCAGCAGCTTGGACGGGAGGGAAAACTACGAGCAGTACGTC.

This clone has more than one count but fewer than ten. V usage is TRBV12-5 and J usage is TRBJ2-1; 13 bases match TRBD2. This CDR3 has 16 residues. V shed 1 base, J shed 10 bases, and the junction held 7 bases outside the gene matches. Germline V lookup: CDR1 LGHNT, CDR2 FRNRAP. Here the CDR3 DNA reads TGTGCTAGTGGTTTGGGACCTTCGACTAGCGGGGGGGAGCAGTTCTTC. It specifies CASGLGPSTSGGEQFF.

V gene TRBV9 combines with J gene TRBJ2-5; 7 bases are shared with TRBD1. After removal of 5 bases from V and 3 bases from J, the junction contained 4 bases not matched to a gene. There are 13 residues in the CDR3. Germline lookup yields CDR1 SGDLS and CDR2 YYNGEE. The CDR3 DNA reads as TGTGCCAGCAGTGCTACAGGGGAAGAGACCCAGTACTTC. Its translation: CASSATGEETQYF.

This clone turned up a few times. The chain has TRBV13 and TRBJ2-2; 16 bases match TRBD2. CDR3 length: 19 amino acids. Germline V gene sequence: CDR1 PRHDT, CDR2 FYEKMQ (reference sequence). V dropped 5 bases and J dropped 5; count of bases not matched to a gene: 11. This CDR3 is CASSPGLAGGRRRTGELFF. The CDR3 DNA reads TGTGCCAGCAGCCCGGGACTAGCGGGGGGGCGGCGTAGGACCGGGGAGCTGTTTTTT.

The gene calls are TRBV19 and TRBJ1-2, with 7 nucleotides matching TRBD1. This CDR3 region has 13 residues. The trim removed 6 bases at V and 2 bases at J, leaving 3 bases unmatched. The germline V gene has CDR1 LNHDA and CDR2 SQIVND (reference sequence). The CDR3 DNA reads TGTGCCAGTAGGACGGACAGGAACTATGGCTACACCTTC. This translates into CASRTDRNYGYTF. The complete variable domain, with remaining parts taken from reference TRBV19 and TRBJ1-2, reads DGGITQSPKYLFRKEGQNVTLSCEQNLNHDAMYWYRQDPGQGLRLIYYSQIVNDFQKGDIAEGYSVSREKKESFPLTVTSAQKNPTAFYLCASRTDRNYGYTFGSGTRLTVV.

The CDR3 reads CASRTSGSLKQYV. The CDR3 DNA reads TGTGCCAGCAGGACTAGCGGGAGTCTGAAGCAGTACGTC. J is TRBJ2-7 and V is TRBV5-6, with 12 positions matching TRBD2. Germline CDR1 SGHDT, CDR2 YYEEEE. The CDR3 runs 13 residues. V trimming: 5 bases; J trimming: 8 bases; junction bases outside the gene matches: 5.

The J gene is TRBJ2-7, the V gene TRBV5-4; TRBD1 or TRBD2 may be the D gene (5 bases each). CDR1 is SGHNT, CDR2 YYREEE, per germline (reference sequence). The CDR3 is 15 amino acids. V was trimmed by 4 bases and J by 0 bases, leaving 14 bases between them. CDR3 sequence reads: CASSPGTASSYEQYF. Written as DNA, the CDR3 is TGTGCCAGCAGCCCTGGGACGGCAAGCTCCTACGAGCAGTACTTC.

The gene calls are TRBV6-4 and TRBJ2-3; the match to TRBD2 covers 10 bases. Germline trimming cut 0 bases from V and 0 bases from J; bases unmatched to any gene: 0. CDR1 is MRHNA, CDR2 SNTAGT, per germline. The CDR3 is made up of 16 amino acids. In DNA form, the CDR3 reads TGTGCCAGCAGTGACTCGACTAGCGGGAGCACAGATACGCAGTATTTT. It translates to CASSDSTSGSTDTQYF.